Below, 16 T cell receptor beta chains from the same sample are listed, as sequenced in a study of blood T cells in healthy people across ages. The second PCR ran about 6 to 12 cycles with a sample-barcoded 5' primer and J-beta primers. Each CDR3 protein gets one entry after TCRdb re-called the 5' RACE reads with MiXCR. The sample carries fewer than 1 million distinct CDR3 sequences, approximately 44% recorded once. Sequenced material: blood. These TCRs come from a man aged 55 to 70 in good health.

The sample holds one count of this clonotype. The CDR3 spells CASGLEGLAKNVQYF. The DNA for the CDR3 is TGTGCTAGTGGTTTGGAGGGGCTAGCCAAAAACGTTCAGTACTTC. This chain links TRBV12-5 with TRBJ2-7; D could derive from TRBD1 or TRBD2 (5 bases each). V was clipped by 1 base and J by 10 bases, with 20 bases between them. Germline CDR1 LGHNT, CDR2 FRNRAP. This CDR3 region has 15 residues.

The V gene is TRBV4-3, the J gene TRBJ1-4; a possible D gene is TRBD1 (6 bases). V was pared by 9 bases and J by 5 bases, with 19 bases between. The CDR3 is made up of 15 amino acids. In germline, CDR1 is LGHNA, CDR2 YSLEER. This CDR3 is CASAQWQGQNEKLFF. The CDR3 nucleotides read TGCGCCAGTGCCCAGTGGCAGGGGCAAAATGAAAAACTGTTTTTT.

A few counts support this clonotype. The rearrangement joins TRBV27 to TRBJ1-2, with 8 positions matching TRBD1. The CDR3 covers 15 residues. Germline CDR1 reads MNHEY; CDR2 reads SMNVEV (reference sequence). The V gene end was trimmed by 5 bases and the J gene end by 2 bases; junction bases not matched to a gene: 7. CDR3 sequence: CASSLLAGGNYGYTF. DNA for the CDR3: TGTGCCAGCAGTCTCCTGGCAGGGGGCAACTATGGCTACACCTTC.

Regarding this clonotype: Since a much larger clone is just one base distant, this may be a read error. This rearrangement joins TRBV10-3 to TRBJ2-3, with D perhaps TRBD2 (6 bases). V was cut by 4 bases and J by 2 bases, with 13 bases left in between. The CDR3 covers 15 residues. The V gene's germline CDR1 is ENHRY and CDR2 SYGVKD. CDR3 loop: CAISGRRADTDTQYF. CDR3 DNA sequence: TGTGCCATCAGTGGGAGGAGGGCGGACACAGATACGCAGTATTTT.

The table lists this clonotype with a few counts. The V call is TRBV6-6, the J call TRBJ2-2; TRBD1 agrees at 7 bases. The CDR3 sequence is 14 residues long. V gave up 7 bases and J gave up 3 bases; unmatched junction bases: 5. Germline CDR1 MNHNY, CDR2 SVGAGI (reference sequence). The chain's CDR3 is CASNGQADTGELFF. CDR3 nucleotide sequence: TGTGCCAGCAACGGACAGGCTGACACCGGGGAGCTGTTTTTT.

The chain combines TRBV9 with TRBJ2-3; D is ambiguous. The CDR3 is 13 amino acids. CDR1 is SGDLS and CDR2 is YYNGEE in the germline V gene. The V and J ends lost 3 bases and 4 bases respectively, with 9 bases between them. The CDR3 reads CASSAFLSDTQYF. CDR3 in DNA: TGTGCCAGCAGCGCATTCCTTTCAGATACGCAGTATTTT.

The rearrangement links TRBV7-2 to TRBJ2-5; TRBD1 agrees at 7 bases. The CDR3 is made up of 17 amino acids. Germline V gene sequence: CDR1 SGHTA, CDR2 FQGNSA. Trimming at V came to 1 base and at J to 10 bases, leaving 18 bases not matched to a gene. CDR3 region: CASSLGHAVTGLGGQYF. As DNA, the CDR3 is TGTGCCAGCAGCTTAGGTCACGCGGTGACAGGGCTTGGTGGCCAGTACTTC.

The chain has TRBV10-3 and TRBJ2-3; TRBD2 agrees at 11 bases. The CDR3 covers 15 residues. The J segment lost 1 base and the V segment lost 6 bases, leaving 3 bases of the junction unmatched. Germline values: CDR1 ENHRY, CDR2 SYGVKD. CDR3 nucleotides: TGTGCCATCAGCGGGACTAGCGGACGCACAGATACGCAGTATTTT. Its protein is CAISGTSGRTDTQYF.

This chain uses TRBV29-1 with TRBJ2-2, with TRBD2 identical over 8 bases. Germline V gives CDR1 SQVTM, CDR2 ANQGSEA. Trimming cost V 7 bases and J 6 bases; bases outside gene matches: 10. This CDR3 has 14 amino acids. The CDR3 loop is CSAELPGGPGELFF. The CDR3 DNA is TGCAGCGCAGAACTCCCGGGGGGGCCCGGGGAGCTGTTTTTT.

With respect to this clonotype: The junction differs from germline at one of its ends, possibly a read error. This sequence joins TRBV7-9 and TRBJ1-5; D is possibly TRBD1 (6 bases). Germline V gene sequence: CDR1 SEHNR, CDR2 FQNEAQ (reference sequence). The CDR3 covers 12 residues. DNA of the CDR3: TGTGCCGGCAGTCAGACAGGTCAAAAAAAGCATTTT. It yields the protein CAGSQTGQKKHF.

Comment on this clonotype: The junction and the germline gene differ at one end; a read error may be behind it. This chain connects TRBV5-1 to TRBJ2-3; no clear D. The length of the CDR3 is 12 residues. Germline V gene data show CDR1 as SGHRS and CDR2 as YFSETQ. CDR3 amino acids: CASSFTTDMQYF. As DNA, the CDR3 is TGCGCCAGCAGCTTCACCACAGATATGCAGTATTTT.

Details on this clonotype: The junction shows a germline mismatch at one end, possibly a read error. The V call is TRBV4-3, the J call TRBJ1-4; weak D call: TRBD1 (5 bases). CDR3 length: 17 amino acids. Germline CDR1 reads LGHNA; CDR2 reads YSLEER. The CDR3 DNA reads TGCGCCAGCAGCCAAGAAGGGGCCGGAACAGTTAATGAAAACCTGTTTTTT. The encoded protein is CASSQEGAGTVNENLFF.

This clonotype was detected ten times or more. The J gene is TRBJ1-1, the V gene TRBV6-2 or TRBV6-3, with 12 positions matching TRBD1. Germline V gene lookup returns CDR1 MNHEY and CDR2 SVGEGT. This CDR3 has 16 residues. With 6 bases clipped from V and 5 bases from J, the junction kept 10 bases outside the gene matches. The CDR3 DNA is TGTGCCAGCAGGGATGGGACAGGGGGCAGAGGAACTGAAGCTTTCTTT. Translating it yields CASRDGTGGRGTEAFF.

The V call is TRBV27, the J call TRBJ2-5; 14 positions agree with TRBD2. V was clipped by 6 bases and J by 5 bases; unmatched bases: 8. The CDR3 loop spans 16 amino acids. CDR1 is MNHEY, CDR2 SMNVEV, per germline (reference sequence). In DNA, the CDR3 is TGTGCCAGCAGATCGACTAGCGGGGGGGCCTGGGAGACCCAGTACTTC. This gives the protein CASRSTSGGAWETQYF.

This clonotype was observed a handful of times. CDR3 in amino acids: CASSSPPGSTDTQYF. In DNA form, the CDR3 reads TGTGCCAGCAGTTCCCCGCCGGGGAGCACAGATACGCAGTATTTT. V and J are TRBV28 and TRBJ2-3, with a tentative D call TRBD2 (5 bases). Germline lookup yields CDR1 MDHEN and CDR2 SYDVKM. Trimming took 4 bases from V and 0 from J, leaving 11 bases between them. CDR3 length equals 15 residues.

This clonotype was seen only once. The J gene is TRBJ1-1, the V gene TRBV7-2, with D perhaps TRBD1 (5 bases). The CDR3 length is 15 residues. Trimming stripped 1 base from V and 3 bases from J, with 12 bases between. CDR1 is SGHTA, CDR2 FQGNSA, per germline. CDR3 amino acids: CASSLGWGRDTEAFF. In DNA, the CDR3 is TGTGCCAGCAGCTTAGGATGGGGGAGGGACACTGAAGCTTTCTTT.